This note documents a single T cell receptor (beta chain) sequence. As handled by the study authors: Reference gene primer amplification yielded estimated nucleated cell counts. Produced via immunoSEQ multiplex PCR; TCRdb's table is partial and in-frame only. V, J and clone size are those of that table, while D and trimming were read from the DNA. This repertoire shows around 100,000 clones, more than 75% found once; its top ten account for approximately 4.4%. The CDR3 sequence is 16 residues long. Germline V gene lookup returns CDR1 LNHDA and CDR2 SQIVND (reference sequence). Trimming cost V 6 bases and J 3 bases; bases outside gene matches: 8. The source of the sample is a study of blood T cell repertoires in COVID-19. Study information: Spain, Italy and the United States supplied samples that represented acute and convalescent COVID-19. In each case, the material was cDNA or gDNA derived from T cells, B-cell-depleted T cells, or PBMCs.

Input material: peripheral blood. The chain joins TRBV19 to TRBJ1-2; the match to TRBD1 covers 12 bases. The receptor comes from a woman older than 75 with acute or convalescent COVID-19. CDR3 region: CASSQTGTGGDYGYTF. Written as DNA, the CDR3 is TGTGCCAGTAGCCAGACCGGGACAGGGGGCGACTATGGCTACACCTTC.